The present TCR beta chain was sequenced within a study of control samples from healthy donors and cancer patients. The CDR3 covers 15 residues. Germline values: CDR1 MDHEN, CDR2 SYDVKM. V lost 5 bases, J lost 1 base, and 14 bases lay in between. The method was immunoSEQ multiplex PCR; TCRdb's version includes in-frame clones alone and lacks a portion of them. This sample has around 33,000 clones; approximately 86% occur once, and the top ten carry 1.5% to 2%. The chain carries TRBV28 and TRBJ1-1; D gene uncertain. The sequence came from a woman in her thirties or forties with lung cancer. The specimen was PBMCs. The chain's CDR3 is CASSILYSANTEAFF. In DNA, the CDR3 is TGTGCCAGCAGTATTTTATACAGTGCGAACACTGAAGCTTTCTTT. Full variable domain (missing parts from reference TRBV28 and TRBJ1-1): DVKVTQSSRYLVKRTGEKVFLECVQDMDHENMFWYRQDPGLGLRLIYFSYDVKMKEKGDIPEGYSVSREKKERFSLILESASTNQTSMYLCASSILYSANTEAFFGQGTRLTVV.